This T cell receptor (beta chain) derives from a study of blood T cells in healthy people across ages. General study points: Significant beta diversity loss was already apparent by age around 36, declining roughly linearly. In these data, TCR beta diversity tracked strongly with naive T cell percentage.

The donors, all healthy, were Caucasians living in Russia, aged about 6 to 90. CDR3 length: 15 amino acids. The junction had 9 bases not matched to a gene; V was cut back by 5 bases and J by 5 bases. This clonotype was seen more than once but under ten times. Antigen unknown. A second roughly 7 to 12 cycle PCR used barcoded and J-beta primers. Each single sample gave us at least 2.5 million CDR3-containing paired-end reads. MiXCR, applied by TCRdb to the 5' RACE reads, yields one record per CDR3 protein. The sample has fewer than 900,000 distinct CDR3 sequences; approximately 43% are singletons. The sequencing sample was made of blood. The TCR comes from a woman aged 55-75 years in good health. The genes are TRBV12-3 or TRBV12-4 and TRBJ2-3; 8 bases are a match to TRBD1. CDR3 nucleotides: TGTGCCAGCAGTGTCGGGACAGGATGGCGAGATACGCAGTATTTT. Its translation: CASSVGTGWRDTQYF.